This T cell receptor beta chain comes out of a study of graft-versus-host responses after intestinal transplantation. In the study overall: Anti-thymocyte globulin served as induction for all recipients, who then took tacrolimus and steroids for roughly 3 years.

Study-level findings and limits: Recipient marrow held GvH clones, some first seen in ileum or blood.

The ends were cut back, 4 bases at V and 5 bases at J, with 3 bases in the middle. CDR3 length: 11 amino acids. Germline V gene lookup returns CDR1 SGDLS and CDR2 YYNGEE. Clones were sequenced by immunoSEQ multiplex PCR, and TCRdb holds only the in-frame ones, with some missing. Found here are roughly 75,000 clones, 90% to 95% of them singletons; the top ten hold roughly 0.1%. A word on this clone: The antigen is undetermined.

The TCR comes from a human donor who received an intestinal transplant. V and J are TRBV9 and TRBJ2-2; no clear D gene. The source was unstimulated CD4+ T cells sorted from spleen or lymph node cells, collected before intestinal transplant. Here the CDR3 DNA reads TGTGCCAGCAGCCAAACCGGGGAGCTGTTTTTT. This encodes CASSQTGELFF.